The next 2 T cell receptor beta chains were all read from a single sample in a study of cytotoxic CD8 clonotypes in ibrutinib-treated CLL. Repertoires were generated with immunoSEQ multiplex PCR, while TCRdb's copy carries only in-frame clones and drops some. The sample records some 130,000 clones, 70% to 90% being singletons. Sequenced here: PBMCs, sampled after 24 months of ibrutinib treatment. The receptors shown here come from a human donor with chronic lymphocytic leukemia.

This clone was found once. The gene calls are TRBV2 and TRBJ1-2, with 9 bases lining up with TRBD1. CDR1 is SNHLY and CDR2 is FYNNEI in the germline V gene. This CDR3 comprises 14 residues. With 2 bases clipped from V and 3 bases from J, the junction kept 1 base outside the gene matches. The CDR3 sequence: CASSETGGYYGYTF. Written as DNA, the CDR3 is TGTGCCAGCAGTGAAACAGGGGGCTACTATGGCTACACCTTC.

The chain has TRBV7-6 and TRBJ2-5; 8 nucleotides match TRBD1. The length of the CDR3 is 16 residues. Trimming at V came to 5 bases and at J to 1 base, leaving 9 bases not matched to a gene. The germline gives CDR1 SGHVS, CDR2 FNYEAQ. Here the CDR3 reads CASSPGTGRLQETQYF. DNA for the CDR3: TGTGCCAGCAGCCCCGGGACAGGACGCCTCCAAGAGACCCAGTACTTC.